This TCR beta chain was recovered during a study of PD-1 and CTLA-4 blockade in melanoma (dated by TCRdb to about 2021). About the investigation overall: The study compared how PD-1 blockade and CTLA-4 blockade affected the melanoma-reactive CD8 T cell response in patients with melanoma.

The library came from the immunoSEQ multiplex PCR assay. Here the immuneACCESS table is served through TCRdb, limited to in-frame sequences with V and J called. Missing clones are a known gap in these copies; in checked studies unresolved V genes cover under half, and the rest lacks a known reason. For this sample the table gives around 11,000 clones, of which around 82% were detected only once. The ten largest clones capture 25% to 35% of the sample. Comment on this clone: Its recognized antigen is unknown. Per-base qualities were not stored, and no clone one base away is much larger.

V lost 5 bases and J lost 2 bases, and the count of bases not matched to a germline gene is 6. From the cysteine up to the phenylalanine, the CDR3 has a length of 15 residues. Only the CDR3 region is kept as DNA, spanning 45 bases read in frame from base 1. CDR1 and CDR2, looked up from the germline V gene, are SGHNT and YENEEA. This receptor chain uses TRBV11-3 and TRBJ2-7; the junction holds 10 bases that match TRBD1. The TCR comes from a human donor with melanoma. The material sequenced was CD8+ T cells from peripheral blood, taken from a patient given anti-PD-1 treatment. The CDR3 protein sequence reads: CASSQDRGPTYEQYF. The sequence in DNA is TGTGCCAGCAGCCAAGACAGGGGGCCTACCTACGAGCAGTACTTC.